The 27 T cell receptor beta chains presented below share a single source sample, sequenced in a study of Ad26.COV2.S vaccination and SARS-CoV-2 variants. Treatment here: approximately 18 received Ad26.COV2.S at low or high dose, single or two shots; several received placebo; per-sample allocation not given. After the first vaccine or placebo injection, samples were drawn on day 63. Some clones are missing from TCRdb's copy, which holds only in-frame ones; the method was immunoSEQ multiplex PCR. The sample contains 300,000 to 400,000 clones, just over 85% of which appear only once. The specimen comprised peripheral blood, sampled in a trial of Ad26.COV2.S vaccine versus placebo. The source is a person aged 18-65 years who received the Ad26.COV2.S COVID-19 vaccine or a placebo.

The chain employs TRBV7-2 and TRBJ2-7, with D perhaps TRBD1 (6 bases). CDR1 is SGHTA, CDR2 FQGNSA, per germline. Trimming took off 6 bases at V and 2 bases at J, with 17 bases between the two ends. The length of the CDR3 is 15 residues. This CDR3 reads CASRVDWTATYEQYF. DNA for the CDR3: TGTGCCAGCAGGGTGGATTGGACAGCGACCTACGAGCAGTACTTC.

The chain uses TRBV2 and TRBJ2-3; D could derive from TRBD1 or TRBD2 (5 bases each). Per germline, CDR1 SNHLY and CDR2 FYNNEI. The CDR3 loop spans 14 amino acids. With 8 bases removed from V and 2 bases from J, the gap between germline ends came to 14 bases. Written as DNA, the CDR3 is TGTGCCAGCCTTTCGGGGCCCCACACAGATACGCAGTATTTT. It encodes CASLSGPHTDTQYF.

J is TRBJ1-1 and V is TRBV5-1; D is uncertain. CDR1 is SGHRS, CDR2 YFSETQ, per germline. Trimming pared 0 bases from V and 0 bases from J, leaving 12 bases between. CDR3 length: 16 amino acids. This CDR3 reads CASSLEGIVLNTEAFF. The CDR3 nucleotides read TGCGCCAGCAGCTTGGAGGGCATCGTATTGAACACTGAAGCTTTCTTT.

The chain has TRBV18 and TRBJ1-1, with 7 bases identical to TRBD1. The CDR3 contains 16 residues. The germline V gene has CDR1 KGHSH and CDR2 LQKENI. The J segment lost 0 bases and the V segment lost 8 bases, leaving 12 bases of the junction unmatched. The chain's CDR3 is CASPRVPGQLNTEAFF. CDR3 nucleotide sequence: TGTGCCAGCCCTCGGGTACCGGGACAGCTGAACACTGAAGCTTTCTTT.

CDR3 region: CASSPGQGLDSPLHF. In DNA form, the CDR3 reads TGCGCCAGCAGCCCTGGACAGGGGCTCGATTCACCCCTCCACTTT. This chain uses TRBV4-3 with TRBJ1-6, with 9 bases lining up with TRBD1. V trimming: 4 bases; J trimming: 8 bases; junction bases outside the gene matches: 6. CDR1 and CDR2 (germline): LGHNA, YSLEER. The CDR3 extends over 15 amino acids.

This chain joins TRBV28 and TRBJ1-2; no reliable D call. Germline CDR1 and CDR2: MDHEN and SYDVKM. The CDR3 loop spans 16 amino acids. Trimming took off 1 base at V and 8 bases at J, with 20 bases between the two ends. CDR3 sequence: CASSLLTIWGREGYTF. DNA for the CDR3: TGTGCCAGCAGTTTATTGACAATCTGGGGAAGAGAGGGCTACACCTTC.

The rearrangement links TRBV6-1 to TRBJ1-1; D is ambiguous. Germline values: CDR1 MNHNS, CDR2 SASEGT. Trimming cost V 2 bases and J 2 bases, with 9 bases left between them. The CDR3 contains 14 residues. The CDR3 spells CASSETDPNTEAFF. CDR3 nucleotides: TGTGCCAGCAGTGAAACAGACCCAAACACTGAAGCTTTCTTT.

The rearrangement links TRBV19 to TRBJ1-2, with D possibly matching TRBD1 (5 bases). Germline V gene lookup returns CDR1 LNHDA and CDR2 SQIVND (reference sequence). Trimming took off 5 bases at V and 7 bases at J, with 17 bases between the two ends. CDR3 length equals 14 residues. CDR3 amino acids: CASSLLGAGTGYTF. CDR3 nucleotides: TGTGCCAGTAGTCTTCTTGGGGCGGGGACTGGCTACACCTTC.

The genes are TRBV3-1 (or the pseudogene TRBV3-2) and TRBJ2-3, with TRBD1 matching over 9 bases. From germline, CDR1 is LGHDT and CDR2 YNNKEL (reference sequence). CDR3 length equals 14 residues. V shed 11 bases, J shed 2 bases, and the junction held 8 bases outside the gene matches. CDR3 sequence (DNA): TGTGCCCGTCCCCGGGACAGGGCCACAGATACGCAGTATTTT. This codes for CARPRDRATDTQYF.

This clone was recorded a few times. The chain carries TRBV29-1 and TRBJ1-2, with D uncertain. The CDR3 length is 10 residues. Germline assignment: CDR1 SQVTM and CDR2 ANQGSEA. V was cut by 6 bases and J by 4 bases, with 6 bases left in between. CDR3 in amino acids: CSVNLYGYTF. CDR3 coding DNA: TGCAGCGTCAATCTCTATGGCTACACCTTC.

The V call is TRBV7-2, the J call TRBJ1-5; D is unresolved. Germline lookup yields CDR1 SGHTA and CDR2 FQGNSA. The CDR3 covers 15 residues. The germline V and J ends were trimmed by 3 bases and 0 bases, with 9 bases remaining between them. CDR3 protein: CASSLTVLSNQPQHF. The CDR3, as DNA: TGTGCCAGCAGCTTGACTGTTCTTAGCAATCAGCCCCAGCATTTT.

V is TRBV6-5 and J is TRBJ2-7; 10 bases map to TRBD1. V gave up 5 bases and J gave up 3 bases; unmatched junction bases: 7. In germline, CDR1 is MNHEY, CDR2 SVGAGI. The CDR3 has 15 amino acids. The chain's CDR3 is CASSTQGQGIYEQYF. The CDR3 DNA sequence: TGTGCCAGCAGTACTCAGGGACAGGGGATCTACGAGCAGTACTTC.

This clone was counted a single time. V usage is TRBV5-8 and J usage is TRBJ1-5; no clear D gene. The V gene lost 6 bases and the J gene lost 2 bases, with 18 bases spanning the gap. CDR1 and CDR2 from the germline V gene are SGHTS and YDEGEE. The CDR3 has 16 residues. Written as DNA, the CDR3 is TGTGCCAGCAAGCGGGAGGGTGTTTCGGGCAATCAGCCCCAGCATTTT. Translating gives CASKREGVSGNQPQHF.

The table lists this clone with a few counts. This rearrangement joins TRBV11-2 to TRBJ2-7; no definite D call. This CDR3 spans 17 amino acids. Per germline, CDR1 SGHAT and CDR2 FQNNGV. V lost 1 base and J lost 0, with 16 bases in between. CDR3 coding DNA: TGTGCCAGCAGCTTAGCAATGACAAAGGGCCTCTCCTACGAGCAGTACTTC. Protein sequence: CASSLAMTKGLSYEQYF.

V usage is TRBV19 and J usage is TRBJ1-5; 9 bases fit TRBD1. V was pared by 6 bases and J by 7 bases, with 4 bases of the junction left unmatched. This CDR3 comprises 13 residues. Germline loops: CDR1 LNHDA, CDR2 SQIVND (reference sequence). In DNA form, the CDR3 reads TGTGCCAGTAGGGGACAGGGCCCCCAGCCCCAGCATTTT. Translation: CASRGQGPQPQHF. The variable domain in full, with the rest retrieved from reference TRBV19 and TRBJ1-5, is DGGITQSPKYLFRKEGQNVTLSCEQNLNHDAMYWYRQDPGQGLRLIYYSQIVNDFQKGDIAEGYSVSREKKESFPLTVTSAQKNPTAFYLCASRGQGPQPQHFGDGTRLSIL.

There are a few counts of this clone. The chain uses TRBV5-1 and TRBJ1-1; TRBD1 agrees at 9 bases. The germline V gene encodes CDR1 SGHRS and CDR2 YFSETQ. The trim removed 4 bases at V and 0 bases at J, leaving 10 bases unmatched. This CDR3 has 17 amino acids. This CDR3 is CASSQEAGQGLNTEAFF. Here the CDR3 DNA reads TGCGCCAGCAGCCAGGAAGCGGGACAGGGATTGAACACTGAAGCTTTCTTT.

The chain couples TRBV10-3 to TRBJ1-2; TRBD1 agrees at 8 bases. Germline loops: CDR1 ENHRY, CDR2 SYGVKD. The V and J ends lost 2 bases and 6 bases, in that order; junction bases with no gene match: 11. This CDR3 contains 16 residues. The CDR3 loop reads CAISEARTGSEDGYTF. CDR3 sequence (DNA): TGTGCCATCAGTGAGGCGAGGACAGGGTCGGAGGATGGCTACACCTTC.

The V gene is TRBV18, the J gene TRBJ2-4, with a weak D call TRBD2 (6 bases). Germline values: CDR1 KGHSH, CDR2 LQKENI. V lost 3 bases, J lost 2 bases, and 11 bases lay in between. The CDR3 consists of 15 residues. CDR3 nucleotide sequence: TGTGCCAGCTCACCCGGGGGAGTAACCAAAAACATTCAGTACTTC. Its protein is CASSPGGVTKNIQYF.

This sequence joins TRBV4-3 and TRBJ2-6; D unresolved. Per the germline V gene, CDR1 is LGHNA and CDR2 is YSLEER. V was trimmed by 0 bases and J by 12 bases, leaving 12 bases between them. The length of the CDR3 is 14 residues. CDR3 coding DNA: TGCGCCAGCAGCCAAGATCCGGACCGCCCCGTCCTGACTTTC. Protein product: CASSQDPDRPVLTF.

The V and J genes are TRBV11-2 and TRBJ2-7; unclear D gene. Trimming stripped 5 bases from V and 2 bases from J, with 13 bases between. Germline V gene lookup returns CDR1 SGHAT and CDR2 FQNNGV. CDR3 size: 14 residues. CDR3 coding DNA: TGTGCCAGCAGCCCGTACGAAGGCCCCTACGAGCAGTACTTC. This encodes CASSPYEGPYEQYF.

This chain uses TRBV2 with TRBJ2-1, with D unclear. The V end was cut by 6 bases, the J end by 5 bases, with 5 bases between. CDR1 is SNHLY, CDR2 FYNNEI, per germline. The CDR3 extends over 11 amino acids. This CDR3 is CASSGHNEQFF. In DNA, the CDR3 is TGTGCCAGCAGCGGACACAATGAGCAGTTCTTC. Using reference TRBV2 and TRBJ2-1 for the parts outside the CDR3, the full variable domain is EPEVTQTPSHQVTQMGQEVILRCVPISNHLYFYWYRQILGQKVEFLVSFYNNEISEKSEIFDDQFSVERPDGSNFTLKIRSTKLEDSAMYFCASSGHNEQFFGPGTRLTVL.

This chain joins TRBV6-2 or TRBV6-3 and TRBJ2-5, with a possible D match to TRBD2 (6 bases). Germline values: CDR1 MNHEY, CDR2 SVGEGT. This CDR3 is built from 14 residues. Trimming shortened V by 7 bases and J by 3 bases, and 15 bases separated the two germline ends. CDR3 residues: CASTPKGGEETQYF. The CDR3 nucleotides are TGTGCCAGCACCCCAAAGGGCGGGGAAGAGACCCAGTACTTC.

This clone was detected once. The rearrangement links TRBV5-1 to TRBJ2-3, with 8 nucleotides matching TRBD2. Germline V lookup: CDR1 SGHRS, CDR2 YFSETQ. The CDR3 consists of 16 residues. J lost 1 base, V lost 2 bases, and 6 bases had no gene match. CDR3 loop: CASSLISGEGTDTQYF. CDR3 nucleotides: TGCGCCAGCAGCTTAATTAGCGGGGAGGGCACAGATACGCAGTATTTT.

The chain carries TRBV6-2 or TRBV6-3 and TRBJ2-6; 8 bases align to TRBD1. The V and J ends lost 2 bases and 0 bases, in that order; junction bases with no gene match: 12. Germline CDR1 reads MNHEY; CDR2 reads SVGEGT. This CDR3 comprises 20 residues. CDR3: CASSYVRTGLLNSGANVLTF. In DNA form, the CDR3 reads TGTGCCAGCAGTTACGTACGGACAGGGCTTCTGAACTCTGGGGCCAACGTCCTGACTTTC.

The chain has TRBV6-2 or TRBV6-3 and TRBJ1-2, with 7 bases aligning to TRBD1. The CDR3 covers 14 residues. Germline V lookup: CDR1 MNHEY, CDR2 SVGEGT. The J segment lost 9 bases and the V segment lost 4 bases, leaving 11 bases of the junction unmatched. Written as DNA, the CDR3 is TGTGCCAGCAGTTCAGCACGACAGGGTAGGCGCTACACCTTC. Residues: CASSSARQGRRYTF.

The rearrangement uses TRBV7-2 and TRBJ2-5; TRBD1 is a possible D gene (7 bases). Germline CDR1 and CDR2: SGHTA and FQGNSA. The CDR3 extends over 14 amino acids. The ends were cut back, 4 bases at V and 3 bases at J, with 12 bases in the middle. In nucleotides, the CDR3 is TGTGCCAGCAGCTCCCCCAGGGGGGAAGAGACCCAGTACTTC. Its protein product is CASSSPRGEETQYF.

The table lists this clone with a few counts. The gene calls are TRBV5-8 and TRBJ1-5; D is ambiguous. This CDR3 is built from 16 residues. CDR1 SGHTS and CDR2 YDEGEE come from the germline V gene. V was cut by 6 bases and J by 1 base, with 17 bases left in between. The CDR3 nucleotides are TGTGCCAGCAACCCCTTTCGCCTCGGGAGCAATCAGCCCCAGCATTTT. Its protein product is CASNPFRLGSNQPQHF.